The 31 T cell receptor beta chains presented below share a single source sample, sequenced in a study of T cells in Graves' hyperthyroidism and ophthalmopathy. RNA transcripts provided the source from which TCR beta CDR3 regions were amplified. When the TCR CDR3 underwent first-round RT-PCR, the HTBI primer set was used. TCRdb recomputed calls from the multiplex PCR reads with MiXCR, one row per CDR3 protein. The sample consists of approximately 700,000 distinct CDR3 sequences, about a sixth of them appearing once. The sequencing input was blood. The source of these receptors is a man younger than 35 with Graves' hyperthyroidism.

This clonotype was counted a few times. The CDR3 is CASSPEWSTDTQYF. As DNA, the CDR3 is TGCGCCAGCAGCCCGGAATGGAGCACAGATACGCAGTATTTT. The chain combines TRBV5-1 with TRBJ2-3; no reliable D call. V lost 4 bases to trimming and J lost 0 bases, with 9 bases between them. This CDR3 contains 14 residues. From germline, CDR1 is SGHRS and CDR2 YFSETQ.

This clonotype was seen only a few times. The DNA of the CDR3 is TGCAGTGCCAAGGGCGGCAGCTCCTATAATTCACCCCTCCACTTT. This sequence encodes CSAKGGSSYNSPLHF. V is TRBV20-1 and J is TRBJ1-6; no clear D. Trimming shortened V by 6 bases and J by 0 bases, and 12 bases separated the two germline ends. This CDR3 comprises 15 residues. The germline V gene has CDR1 DFQATT and CDR2 SNEGSKA (reference sequence).

There are a few counts of this clonotype. V and J are TRBV7-9 and TRBJ2-1; D gene ambiguous. Germline lookup yields CDR1 SEHNR and CDR2 FQNEAQ (reference sequence). The CDR3 extends over 12 amino acids. Between the trimmed V and J ends, which lost 1 base and 14 bases, there was a span of 12 bases. The CDR3 loop is CASSLVGTQKFF. The DNA for the CDR3 is TGTGCCAGCAGCTTAGTTGGCACCCAGAAGTTCTTC.

This clonotype was detected once. This chain joins TRBV29-1 and TRBJ1-4; the D gene is possibly TRBD1 (5 bases). Germline V CDR1 and CDR2: SQVTM, ANQGSEA. V lost 3 bases and J 10 bases, leaving 21 bases between the germline ends. CDR3 length equals 15 residues. This chain's CDR3 is CSVDAVEGRGGKLFF. DNA of the CDR3: TGCAGCGTTGATGCCGTTGAGGGAAGGGGTGGAAAACTGTTTTTT.

As to this clonotype: One end of the junction does not line up with germline, which may come from a read error. The rearrangement uses TRBV7-2 and TRBJ2-5, with a tentative D call TRBD2 (6 bases). The germline CDR1 and CDR2 sequences are SGHTA and FQGNSA. This CDR3 comprises 14 residues. This CDR3 reads CASSLWGTQETQCF. CDR3 bases: TGTGCCAGCAGCTTATGGGGGACTCAAGAGACCCAGTGCTTC.

The chain combines TRBV18 with TRBJ1-5, with D perhaps TRBD1 (6 bases). Germline assignment: CDR1 KGHSH and CDR2 LQKENI. The CDR3 runs 17 residues. V was trimmed by 2 bases and J by 0 bases, leaving 14 bases between them. As DNA, the CDR3 is TGTGCCAGCTCACCAAGGGGGGCTGGGAATAGCAATCAGCCCCAGCATTTT. Its translation: CASSPRGAGNSNQPQHF.

This clonotype was detected many times. J is TRBJ2-1 and V is TRBV27, with D tentatively TRBD1 (5 bases). CDR1 is MNHEY and CDR2 is SMNVEV in the germline V gene (reference sequence). V lost 0 bases and J 0 bases, leaving 12 bases between the germline ends. This CDR3 is built from 17 residues. CDR3 sequence: CASSLSIGVSSYNEQFF. For the CDR3, the DNA is TGTGCCAGCAGTTTATCGATAGGGGTTAGCTCCTACAATGAGCAGTTCTTC.

The sample holds a few counts of this clonotype. The V and J genes are TRBV20-1 and TRBJ2-3, with D perhaps matching TRBD2 (6 bases). This CDR3 is built from 15 residues. CDR1 is DFQATT, CDR2 SNEGSKA, per germline (reference sequence). Trimming shortened V by 2 bases and J by 1 base, and 13 bases separated the two germline ends. The chain's CDR3 is CSARRAASGTDTQYF. CDR3 coding DNA: TGCAGTGCTAGACGGGCGGCTAGCGGCACAGATACGCAGTATTTT.

Notes on this clonotype: A junction end diverges from the germline sequence, so it may reflect a read error. This chain connects TRBV5-1 to TRBJ1-1; no clear D. This CDR3 is built from 14 residues. The germline gives CDR1 SGHRS, CDR2 YFSETQ. The CDR3 here is CASSLSGMNTEVFF. The CDR3 region has the DNA TGCGCCAGCAGCTTGTCAGGAATGAACACTGAAGTTTTCTTT.

The table lists this clonotype with a few counts. This chain links TRBV9 with TRBJ2-1; 7 bases line up with TRBD2. The ends lost 3 bases at V and 5 bases at J; junction bases unmatched: 8. CDR3 size: 15 residues. Germline assignment: CDR1 SGDLS and CDR2 YYNGEE. The CDR3 DNA reads as TGTGCCAGCAGCGCGGGGGGACTGCTGAACAATGAGCAGTTCTTC. Its translation is CASSAGGLLNNEQFF. Together with reference TRBV9 and TRBJ2-1, the CDR3 gives the full variable domain: DSGVTQTPKHLITATGQRVTLRCSPRSGDLSVYWYQQSLDQGLQFLIQYYNGEERAKGNILERFSAQQFPDLHSELNLSSLELGDSALYFCASSAGGLLNNEQFFGPGTRLTVL.

This clonotype occurred many times. The chain links TRBV20-1 to TRBJ2-7; 8 bases agree with TRBD2. The germline gives CDR1 DFQATT, CDR2 SNEGSKA (reference sequence). This CDR3 has 14 amino acids. After removal of 5 bases from V and 2 bases from J, the junction contained 8 bases not matched to a gene. The CDR3 DNA follows: TGCAGTGCTGGCCGTAGCGGGACTCCCTACGAGCAGTACTTC. It encodes CSAGRSGTPYEQYF.

This clonotype was seen ten or more times. V usage is TRBV30 and J usage is TRBJ2-5, with D unclear. The length of the CDR3 is 14 residues. CDR1 GTSNPN and CDR2 SVGIG come from the germline V gene (reference sequence). Trimming pared 0 bases from V and 7 bases from J, leaving 15 bases between. This CDR3 is CAWSVGRNLRTQYF. CDR3 sequence (DNA): TGTGCCTGGAGTGTTGGGCGGAATTTGCGGACCCAGTACTTC.

V usage is TRBV4-1 and J usage is TRBJ2-2; 13 bases map to TRBD2. Germline V gene lookup returns CDR1 MGHRA and CDR2 YSYEKL. The CDR3 loop spans 17 amino acids. Losses at the gene ends were 1 base for V and 6 bases for J; bases not matched to a gene: 5. The DNA of the CDR3 is TGCGCCAGCAGCCAAGCCCGGACTAGCGGGAGAGCCGGGGAGCTGTTTTTT. Amino acids: CASSQARTSGRAGELFF.

Many counts were recorded for this clonotype. J is TRBJ2-7 and V is TRBV7-9; 13 bases are a match to TRBD2. The CDR3 consists of 16 residues. The V and J ends lost 3 bases and 5 bases, in that order; junction bases with no gene match: 7. Germline values: CDR1 SEHNR, CDR2 FQNEAQ (reference sequence). The CDR3 nucleotides are TGTGCCAGCAGCTTGCGTGGACTAGCGGGAGCAAACGAGCAGTACTTC. Translating gives CASSLRGLAGANEQYF.

This clonotype was detected many times. CDR3 bases: TGTGCCAGCAGCCGCCGAGACCGACCCTCGGAGCAGTACTTC. It is translated as CASSRRDRPSEQYF. This sequence joins TRBV14 and TRBJ2-7; D is undetermined. The CDR3 length is 14 residues. Looked up from germline, CDR1 is SGHDN and CDR2 is FVKESK. Trimming cost V 4 bases and J 7 bases, with 17 bases left between them.

CDR3 amino acids: CASSLGQVGRVDQPQHF. The CDR3 region has the DNA TGTGCCAGCAGCTTAGGACAGGTTGGTCGTGTGGATCAGCCCCAGCATTTT. This rearrangement joins TRBV7-9 to TRBJ1-5; the D gene is possibly TRBD1 (6 bases). Trimming took off 1 base at V and 5 bases at J, with 18 bases between the two ends. CDR1 SEHNR and CDR2 FQNEAQ come from the germline V gene (reference sequence). The CDR3 is made up of 17 amino acids.

This clonotype was counted ten times or more. The genes are TRBV20-1 and TRBJ2-7, with 10 bases aligning to TRBD1. Trimming cost V 5 bases and J 0 bases; bases outside gene matches: 7. Germline lookup yields CDR1 DFQATT and CDR2 SNEGSKA (reference sequence). The CDR3 loop spans 15 amino acids. CDR3: CSASPGTGASYEQYF. CDR3 in DNA: TGCAGTGCTTCACCCGGGACAGGGGCCTCCTACGAGCAGTACTTC.

V is TRBV4-1 and J is TRBJ2-5; D is unresolved. V dropped 0 bases and J dropped 13 bases, with 9 bases sitting between them. In germline, CDR1 is MGHRA, CDR2 YSYEKL. This CDR3 region has 11 residues. The CDR3 DNA reads as TGCGCCAGCAGCCAAGACTCGGGCCTGTACTTC. This translates into CASSQDSGLYF.

In this sample, this clonotype turned up a few times. The V call is TRBV6-5, the J call TRBJ2-7, with D possibly matching TRBD1 (5 bases). The CDR3 runs to 14 residues. The germline gives CDR1 MNHEY, CDR2 SVGAGI. Trimming left V 1 base short and J 3 bases short, with 10 bases between. This chain's CDR3 is CASSYYQGHYEQYF. The CDR3 nucleotides read TGTGCCAGCAGTTACTACCAAGGACACTACGAGCAGTACTTC.

This clonotype was seen ten or more times. The rearrangement joins TRBV12-3 or TRBV12-4 to TRBJ2-5; either TRBD1 or TRBD2 may fit D (5 bases each). The ends were cut back, 3 bases at V and 5 bases at J, with 7 bases in the middle. The CDR3 is 12 residues long. CDR3 amino acids: CASSFWGETQYF. The CDR3 DNA is TGTGCCAGCAGTTTCTGGGGGGAGACCCAGTACTTC.

CDR3 bases: TGCAGTGCCCTCGGGGTGGAGGACCCTTTAGGGATTAGCTCCTACGAGCAGTACTTC. It encodes CSALGVEDPLGISSYEQYF. This chain uses TRBV20-1 with TRBJ2-7; perhaps TRBD2 as D (5 bases). This CDR3 is built from 19 residues. The V end was cut by 6 bases, the J end by 0 bases, with 30 bases between. Germline CDR1 reads DFQATT; CDR2 reads SNEGSKA (reference sequence).

This clonotype was counted at least ten times. This sequence joins TRBV30 and TRBJ1-1, with 8 bases matching TRBD1. The junction had 14 bases not matched to a gene; V was cut back by 0 bases and J by 5 bases. The CDR3 length is 17 residues. Germline-derived CDR1 and CDR2 are GTSNPN and SVGIG (reference sequence). The CDR3: CAWSVWTGPRLGTEAFF. The CDR3 nucleotides read TGTGCCTGGAGTGTCTGGACAGGGCCCCGGCTCGGAACTGAAGCTTTCTTT.

Many counts were recorded for this clonotype. This sequence joins TRBV12-3 or TRBV12-4 and TRBJ1-1; 8 bases line up with TRBD1. The CDR3 is made up of 13 amino acids. The ends lost 5 bases at V and 3 bases at J; junction bases unmatched: 2. CDR3 residues: CASSPGGHTEAFF. The DNA of the CDR3 is TGTGCCAGCAGTCCAGGGGGCCACACTGAAGCTTTCTTT.

This clonotype appeared many times. The J gene is TRBJ1-1, the V gene TRBV28, with D unresolved. Trimming took off 7 bases at V and 5 bases at J, with 11 bases between the two ends. The CDR3 totals 12 residues. The germline CDR1 and CDR2 sequences are MDHEN and SYDVKM. The CDR3 spells CASTAPGTEAFF. For the CDR3, the DNA is TGTGCCAGCACCGCTCCGGGGACTGAAGCTTTCTTT.

This clonotype was detected only a few times. V usage is TRBV9 and J usage is TRBJ2-3, with D uncertain. V was trimmed by 0 bases and J by 6 bases, leaving 11 bases between them. CDR3 length equals 14 residues. Germline V gene lookup returns CDR1 SGDLS and CDR2 YYNGEE. The CDR3 sequence is CASSVGPAWDTQYF. CDR3 nucleotide sequence: TGTGCCAGCAGCGTAGGCCCCGCTTGGGATACGCAGTATTTT.

This clonotype turned up a few times. The chain recombines TRBV29-1 with TRBJ1-1; the D gene is possibly TRBD1 (6 bases). V gave up 2 bases and J gave up 1 base, with 14 bases separating them. CDR1 is SQVTM, CDR2 ANQGSEA, per germline. This CDR3 contains 15 residues. The CDR3 DNA is TGCAGCGTTGAAAATCCGGGACACTCGAACACTGAAGCTTTCTTT. It is translated as CSVENPGHSNTEAFF.

There are many counts of this clonotype. The chain combines TRBV11-2 with TRBJ1-1; 7 positions agree with TRBD1. This CDR3 is built from 15 residues. CDR1 is SGHAT and CDR2 is FQNNGV in the germline V gene. J was trimmed by 6 bases and V by 5 bases; bases with no gene match: 12. The CDR3 protein is CASSTPRQGRAEAFF. CDR3 coding DNA: TGTGCCAGCAGCACGCCAAGACAGGGCCGGGCTGAAGCTTTCTTT.

The DNA of the CDR3 is TGCGCCAGCAGCCAAGGTGGGGGGGCGCGGAGCTTGATGAACACTGAAGCTTTCTTT. Protein sequence: CASSQGGGARSLMNTEAFF. This rearrangement joins TRBV4-3 to TRBJ1-1, with D tentatively TRBD1 (6 bases). The V end was cut by 1 base, the J end by 0 bases, with 21 bases between. CDR3 length: 19 amino acids. Germline CDR1 is LGHNA and CDR2 is YSLEER.

This clonotype has just a few counts. The J gene is TRBJ1-3, the V gene TRBV6-2 or TRBV6-3, with no clear D. The CDR3 contains 14 residues. V lost 5 bases, J lost 4 bases, and 12 bases lay in between. Germline V gene sequence: CDR1 MNHEY, CDR2 SVGEGT. The CDR3 here is CASSPLLTGNTIYF. DNA of the CDR3: TGTGCCAGCAGTCCCCTGCTGACGGGAAACACCATATATTTT.

The sample holds a few counts of this clonotype. An end of the junction does not agree with germline; a read error may underlie this. This sequence joins TRBV2 and TRBJ2-3; 8 bases align to TRBD1. CDR1 is SNHLY and CDR2 is FYNNEI in the germline V gene. This CDR3 is 15 amino acids long. The CDR3 DNA sequence: TGTGCCAGCAGAGAAGAACCGACAGGGGCAGATACGCAGTATTTT. Encoded protein: CASREEPTGADTQYF.

This clonotype was found many times. The V gene is TRBV27, the J gene TRBJ2-3; TRBD1 matches at 7 bases. V lost 3 bases and J lost 3; bases outside the gene matches: 6. The CDR3 has 15 residues. Germline V lookup: CDR1 MNHEY, CDR2 SMNVEV (reference sequence). The CDR3 region has the DNA TGTGCCAGCAGTTTGCAGGGGGTCGAAACAGATACGCAGTATTTT. Translation gives CASSLQGVETDTQYF.